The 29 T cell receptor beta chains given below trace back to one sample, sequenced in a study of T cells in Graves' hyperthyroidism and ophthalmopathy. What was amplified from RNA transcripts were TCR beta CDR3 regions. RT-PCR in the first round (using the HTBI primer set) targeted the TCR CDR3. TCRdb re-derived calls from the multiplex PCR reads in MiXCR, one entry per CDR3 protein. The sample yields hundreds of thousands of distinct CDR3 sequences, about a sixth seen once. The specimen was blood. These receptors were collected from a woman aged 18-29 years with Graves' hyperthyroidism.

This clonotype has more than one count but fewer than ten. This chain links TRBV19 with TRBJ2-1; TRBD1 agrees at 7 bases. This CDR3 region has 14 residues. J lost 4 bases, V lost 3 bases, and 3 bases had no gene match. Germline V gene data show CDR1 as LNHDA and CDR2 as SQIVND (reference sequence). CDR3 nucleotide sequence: TGTGCCAGTAGTATGGGGACAGAATACAATGAGCAGTTCTTC. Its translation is CASSMGTEYNEQFF.

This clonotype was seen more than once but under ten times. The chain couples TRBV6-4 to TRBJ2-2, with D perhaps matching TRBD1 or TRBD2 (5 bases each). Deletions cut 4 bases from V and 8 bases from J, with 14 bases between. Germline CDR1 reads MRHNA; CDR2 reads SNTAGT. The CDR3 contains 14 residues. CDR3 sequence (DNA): TGTGCCAGCAGTGGTTCGGGGCTCCCTGGGGAGCTGTTTTTT. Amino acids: CASSGSGLPGELFF.

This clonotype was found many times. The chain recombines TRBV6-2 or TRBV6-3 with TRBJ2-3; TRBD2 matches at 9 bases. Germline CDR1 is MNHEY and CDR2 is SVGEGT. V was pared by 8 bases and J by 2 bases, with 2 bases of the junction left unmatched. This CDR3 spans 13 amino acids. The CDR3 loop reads CASAGGTTDTQYF. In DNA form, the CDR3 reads TGTGCCAGCGCGGGGGGGACCACAGATACGCAGTATTTT.

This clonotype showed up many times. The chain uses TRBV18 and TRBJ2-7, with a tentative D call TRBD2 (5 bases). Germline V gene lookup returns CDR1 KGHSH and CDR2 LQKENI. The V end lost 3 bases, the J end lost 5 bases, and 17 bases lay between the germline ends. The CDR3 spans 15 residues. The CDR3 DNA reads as TGTGCCAGCTCACCCGGGATTCAGAAATCCCACGAGCAGTACTTC. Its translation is CASSPGIQKSHEQYF.

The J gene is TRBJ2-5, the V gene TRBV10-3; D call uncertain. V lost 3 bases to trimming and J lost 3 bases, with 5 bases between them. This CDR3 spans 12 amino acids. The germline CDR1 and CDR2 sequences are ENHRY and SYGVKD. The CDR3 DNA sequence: TGTGCCATCAGTGACTCGGAAGAGACCCAGTACTTC. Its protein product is CAISDSEETQYF.

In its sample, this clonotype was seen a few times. As DNA, the CDR3 is TGCGCCAGCAGCTTGTGGGCAGGTGCTGTAAACGAGCAGTACTTC. This encodes CASSLWAGAVNEQYF. The genes are TRBV5-1 and TRBJ2-7, with D uncertain. The CDR3 consists of 15 residues. The germline V gene encodes CDR1 SGHRS and CDR2 YFSETQ. V shed 1 base and J shed 5 bases, with 16 bases lying between them. The full variable domain, completed using reference TRBV5-1 and TRBJ2-7, is KAGVTQTPRYLIKTRGQQVTLSCSPISGHRSVSWYQQTPGQGLQFLFEYFSETQRNKGNFPGRFSGRQFSNSRSEMNVSTLELGDSALYLCASSLWAGAVNEQYFGPGTRLTVT.

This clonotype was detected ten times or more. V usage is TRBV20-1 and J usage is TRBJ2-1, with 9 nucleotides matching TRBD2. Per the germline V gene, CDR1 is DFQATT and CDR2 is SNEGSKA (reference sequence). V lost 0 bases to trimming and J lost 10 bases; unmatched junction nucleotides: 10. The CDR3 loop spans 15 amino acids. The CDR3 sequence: CSARDPSGANEEQFF. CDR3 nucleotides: TGCAGTGCTAGAGATCCTAGCGGGGCTAACGAGGAGCAGTTCTTC.

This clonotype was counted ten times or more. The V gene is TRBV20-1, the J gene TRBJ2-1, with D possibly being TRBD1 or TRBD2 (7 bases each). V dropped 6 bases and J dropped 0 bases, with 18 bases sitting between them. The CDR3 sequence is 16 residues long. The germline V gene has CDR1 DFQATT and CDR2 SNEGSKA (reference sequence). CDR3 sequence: CSAKGASGNSYNEQFF. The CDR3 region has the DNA TGCAGTGCCAAGGGGGCTAGCGGAAACTCCTACAATGAGCAGTTCTTC.

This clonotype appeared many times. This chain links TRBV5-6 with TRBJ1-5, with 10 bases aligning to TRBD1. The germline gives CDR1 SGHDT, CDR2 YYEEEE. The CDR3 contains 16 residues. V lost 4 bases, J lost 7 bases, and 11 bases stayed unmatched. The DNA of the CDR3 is TGTGCCAGCAGCGCGAATTCCGGGACAGGGGTACAGCCCCAGCATTTT. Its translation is CASSANSGTGVQPQHF. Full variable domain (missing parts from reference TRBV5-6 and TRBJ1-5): DAGVTQSPTHLIKTRGQQVTLRCSPKSGHDTVSWYQQALGQGPQFIFQYYEEEERQRGNFPDRFSGHQFPNYSSELNVNALLLGDSALYLCASSANSGTGVQPQHFGDGTRLSIL.

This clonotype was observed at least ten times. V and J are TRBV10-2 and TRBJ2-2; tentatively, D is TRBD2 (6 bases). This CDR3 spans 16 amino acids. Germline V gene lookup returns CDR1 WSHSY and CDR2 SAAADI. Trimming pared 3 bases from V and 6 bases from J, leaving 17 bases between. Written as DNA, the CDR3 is TGCGCCAGCAGTGACGCCCAGGCTAGCGCCCCCGGGGAGCTGTTTTTT. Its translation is CASSDAQASAPGELFF.

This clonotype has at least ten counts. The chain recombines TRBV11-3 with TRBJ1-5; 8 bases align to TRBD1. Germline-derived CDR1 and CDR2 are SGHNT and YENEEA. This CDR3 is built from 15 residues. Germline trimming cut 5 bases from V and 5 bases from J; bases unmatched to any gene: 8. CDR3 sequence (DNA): TGTGCCAGCAGCCCCCGGGACAGGAGATATCAGCCCCAGCATTTT. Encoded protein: CASSPRDRRYQPQHF.

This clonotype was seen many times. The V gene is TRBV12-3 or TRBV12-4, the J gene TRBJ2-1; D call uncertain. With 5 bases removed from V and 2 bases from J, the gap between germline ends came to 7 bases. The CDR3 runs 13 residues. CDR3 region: CASSLDPYNEQFF. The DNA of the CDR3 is TGTGCCAGCAGTCTCGATCCCTACAATGAGCAGTTCTTC.

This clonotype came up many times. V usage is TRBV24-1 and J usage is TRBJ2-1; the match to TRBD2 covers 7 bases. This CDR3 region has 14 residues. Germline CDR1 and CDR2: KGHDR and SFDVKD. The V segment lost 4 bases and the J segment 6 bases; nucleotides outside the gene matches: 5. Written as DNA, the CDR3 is TGTGCCACCAGTGACTCGGGGGGATCCAATGAGCAGTTCTTC. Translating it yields CATSDSGGSNEQFF.

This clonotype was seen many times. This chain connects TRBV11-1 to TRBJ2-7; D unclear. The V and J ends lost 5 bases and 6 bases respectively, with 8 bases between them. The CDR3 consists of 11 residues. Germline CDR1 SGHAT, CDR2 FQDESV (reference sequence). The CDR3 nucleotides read TGTGCCAGCAGCCTAGGGATCGAGCAGTACTTC. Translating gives CASSLGIEQYF.

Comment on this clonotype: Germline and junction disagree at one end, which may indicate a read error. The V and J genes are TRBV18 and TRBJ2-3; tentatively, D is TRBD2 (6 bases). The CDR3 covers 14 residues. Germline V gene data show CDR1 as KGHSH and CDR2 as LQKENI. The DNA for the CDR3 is TGTGCCGGCTCAACGGGACTTTCCACAGATACGCAGTATTTT. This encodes CAGSTGLSTDTQYF.

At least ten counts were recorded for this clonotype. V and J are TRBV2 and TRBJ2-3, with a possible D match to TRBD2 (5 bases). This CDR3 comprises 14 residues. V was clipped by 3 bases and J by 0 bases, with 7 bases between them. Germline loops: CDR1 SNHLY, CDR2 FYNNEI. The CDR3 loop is CASSERVSTDTQYF. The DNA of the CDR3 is TGTGCCAGCAGTGAGCGGGTGAGCACAGATACGCAGTATTTT. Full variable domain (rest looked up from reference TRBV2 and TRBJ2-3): EPEVTQTPSHQVTQMGQEVILRCVPISNHLYFYWYRQILGQKVEFLVSFYNNEISEKSEIFDDQFSVERPDGSNFTLKIRSTKLEDSAMYFCASSERVSTDTQYFGPGTRLTVL.

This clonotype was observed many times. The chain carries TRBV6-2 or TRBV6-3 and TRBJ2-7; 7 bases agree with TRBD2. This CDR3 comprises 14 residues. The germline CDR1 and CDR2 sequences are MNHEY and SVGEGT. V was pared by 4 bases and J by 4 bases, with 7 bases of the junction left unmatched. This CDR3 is CASSFSGSGYEQYF. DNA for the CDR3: TGTGCCAGCAGTTTTAGCGGGTCGGGATACGAGCAGTACTTC.

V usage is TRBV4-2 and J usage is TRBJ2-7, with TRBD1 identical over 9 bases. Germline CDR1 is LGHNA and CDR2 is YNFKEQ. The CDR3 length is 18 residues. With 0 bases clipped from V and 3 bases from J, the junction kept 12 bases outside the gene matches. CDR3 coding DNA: TGTGCCAGCAGCCAAGAAGCACTTTTCGGGACAGGGAACTACGAGCAGTACTTC. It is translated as CASSQEALFGTGNYEQYF.

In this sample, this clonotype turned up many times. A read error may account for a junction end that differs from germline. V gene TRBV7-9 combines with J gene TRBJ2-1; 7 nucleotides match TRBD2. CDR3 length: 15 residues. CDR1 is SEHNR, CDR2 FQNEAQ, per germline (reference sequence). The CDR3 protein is CANSLGASGYNEQFF. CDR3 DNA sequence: TGTGCCAACAGCTTAGGGGCTAGCGGATACAATGAGCAGTTCTTC.

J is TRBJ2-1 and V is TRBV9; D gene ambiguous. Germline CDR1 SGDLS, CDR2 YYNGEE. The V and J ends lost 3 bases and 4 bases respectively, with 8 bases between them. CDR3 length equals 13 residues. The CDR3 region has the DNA TGTGCCAGCAGCGCCATCGAGTACAATGAGCAGTTCTTC. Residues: CASSAIEYNEQFF.

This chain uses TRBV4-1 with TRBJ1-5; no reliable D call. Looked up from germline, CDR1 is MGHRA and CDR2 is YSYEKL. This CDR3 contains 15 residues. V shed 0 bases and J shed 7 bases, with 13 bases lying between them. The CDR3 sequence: CASSQDRRLEQPQHF. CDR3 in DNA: TGCGCCAGCAGCCAAGATAGAAGGCTCGAACAGCCCCAGCATTTT.

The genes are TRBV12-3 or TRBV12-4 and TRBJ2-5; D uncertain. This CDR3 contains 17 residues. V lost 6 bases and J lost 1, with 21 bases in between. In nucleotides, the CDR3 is TGTGCCAGCAGCCCGGATTGGGTAGTGCGGATCCAAGAGACCCAGTACTTC. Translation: CASSPDWVVRIQETQYF.

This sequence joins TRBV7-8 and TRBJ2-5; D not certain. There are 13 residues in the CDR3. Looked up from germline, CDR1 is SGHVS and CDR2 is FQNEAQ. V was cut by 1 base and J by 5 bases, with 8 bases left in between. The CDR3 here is CASSLEEWETQYF. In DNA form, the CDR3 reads TGTGCCAGCAGCTTAGAGGAGTGGGAGACCCAGTACTTC.

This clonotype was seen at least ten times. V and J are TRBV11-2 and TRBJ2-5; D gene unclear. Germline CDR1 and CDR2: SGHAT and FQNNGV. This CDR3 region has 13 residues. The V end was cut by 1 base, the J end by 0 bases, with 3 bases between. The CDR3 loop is CASSLVHQETQYF. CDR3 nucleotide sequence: TGTGCCAGCAGCTTAGTTCACCAAGAGACCCAGTACTTC.

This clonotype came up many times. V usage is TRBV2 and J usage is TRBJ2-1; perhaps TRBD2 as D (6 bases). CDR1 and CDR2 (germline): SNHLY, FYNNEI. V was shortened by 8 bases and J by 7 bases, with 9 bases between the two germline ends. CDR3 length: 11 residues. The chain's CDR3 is CASRTKNEQFF. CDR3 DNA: TGTGCCAGCCGGACTAAAAATGAGCAGTTCTTC.

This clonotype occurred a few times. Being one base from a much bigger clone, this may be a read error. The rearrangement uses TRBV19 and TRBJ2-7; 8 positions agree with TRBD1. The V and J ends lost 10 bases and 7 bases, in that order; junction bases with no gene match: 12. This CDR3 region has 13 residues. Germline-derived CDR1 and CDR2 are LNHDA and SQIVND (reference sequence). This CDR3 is CANTSSGGGEQYF. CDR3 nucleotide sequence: TGTGCCAATACCTCATCAGGGGGCGGGGAGCAGTACTTC. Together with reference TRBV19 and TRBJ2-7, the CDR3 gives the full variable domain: DGGITQSPKYLFRKEGQNVTLSCEQNLNHDAMYWYRQDPGQGLRLIYYSQIVNDFQKGDIAEGYSVSREKKESFPLTVTSAQKNPTAFYLCANTSSGGGEQYFGPGTRLTVT.

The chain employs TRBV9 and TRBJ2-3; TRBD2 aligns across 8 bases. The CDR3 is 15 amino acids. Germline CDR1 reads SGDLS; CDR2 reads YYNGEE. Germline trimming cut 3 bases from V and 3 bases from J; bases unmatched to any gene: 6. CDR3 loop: CASSGSGGRTDTQYF. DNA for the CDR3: TGTGCCAGCAGCGGGTCGGGGGGGCGTACAGATACGCAGTATTTT.

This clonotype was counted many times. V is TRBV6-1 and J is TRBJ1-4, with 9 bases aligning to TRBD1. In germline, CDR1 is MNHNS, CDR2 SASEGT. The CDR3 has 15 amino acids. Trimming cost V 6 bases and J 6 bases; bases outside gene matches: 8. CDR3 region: CASREPGQGYEKLFF. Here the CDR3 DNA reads TGTGCCAGCAGGGAACCGGGACAGGGTTATGAAAAACTGTTTTTT.

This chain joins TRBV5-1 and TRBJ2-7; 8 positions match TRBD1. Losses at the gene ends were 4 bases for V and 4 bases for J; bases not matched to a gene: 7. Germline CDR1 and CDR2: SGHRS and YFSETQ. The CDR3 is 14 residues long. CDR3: CASSPATGDYEQYF. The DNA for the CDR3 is TGCGCCAGCAGCCCAGCGACAGGGGATTACGAGCAGTACTTC.